Listed below are T cell receptor beta chains from one sample, sequenced in a study of beta chain features in type 1 diabetes. Measured with immunoSEQ multiplex PCR; TCRdb has only the in-frame clones, and not every one. The top ten clones hold around 0.017% of a sample with roughly 260,000 clones, 9.5% to 13% of them seen once. Sequenced: naive CD4+ T cells from blood. These receptors were obtained from a man aged 25 to 40 with type 1 diabetes. CDR3s include the opening cysteine and the closing phenylalanine or tryptophan. A D gene is named only where the DNA matches it firmly. Size values are once, few and many counts, or a class for expanded clones, and some rows have none.

TRBD1 | TRBJ2-7 | - | 15 | TRBV7-2 | CASSLDGTGLNEQYF | TGTGCCAGCAGCTTAGACGGGACAGGGTTAAACGAGCAGTACTTC
TRBD2 | TRBJ2-3 | few | 18 | TRBV7-2 | CASSRRTSGGPNPDTQYF | TGTGCCAGCAGCCGACGGACTAGCGGGGGGCCAAACCCAGATACGCAGTATTTT
- | TRBJ2-5 | few | 15 | TRBV11-2 | CASSHLWTVRETQYF | TGTGCCAGCAGCCATCTTTGGACAGTTCGGGAGACCCAGTACTTC
- | TRBJ1-6 | - | 14 | TRBV11-2 | CASSSDRRRSPLHF | TGTGCCAGCAGCTCCGACAGGCGGAGGTCACCCCTCCACTTT
TRBD2 | TRBJ2-1 | - | 13 | TRBV5-1 | CASSLLRGGSQFF | TGCGCCAGCAGCTTGTTACGGGGGGGAAGCCAGTTCTTC
- | TRBJ2-1 | few | 15 | TRBV18 | CASSPTGDSYNEQFF | TGTGCCAGCTCACCAACGGGGGACTCCTACAATGAGCAGTTCTTC
TRBD1 | TRBJ1-2 | few | 14 | TRBV5-6 | CASSLDRGRDGYTF | TGTGCCAGCAGCTTGGACAGGGGGCGTGATGGCTACACCTTC
- | TRBJ1-5 | few | 12 | TRBV29-1 | CSVEETGKPQHF | TGCAGCGTTGAAGAAACAGGAAAGCCCCAGCATTTT
- | TRBJ2-5 | - | 11 | TRBV9 | CASTPLETQYF | TGTGCCAGCACCCCATTAGAGACCCAGTACTTC
TRBD2 | TRBJ2-2 | - | 16 | TRBV4-2 | CASSQTSGGAPGELFF | TGTGCCAGCAGCCAAACTAGCGGGGGGGCCCCCGGGGAGCTGTTTTTT
- | TRBJ1-1 | - | 13 | TRBV18 | CASSPGGNTEAFF | TGTGCCAGCTCCCCCGGGGGGAACACTGAAGCTTTCTTT
TRBD2 | TRBJ2-3 | few | 14 | TRBV2 | CASSSLAGSDTQYF | TGTGCCAGCAGTTCCCTAGCGGGGTCAGATACGCAGTATTTT
- | TRBJ1-1 | few | 16 | TRBV19 | CASSINHGGSTSEAFF | TGTGCCAGTAGTATAAATCACGGGGGTTCAACTTCCGAAGCTTTCTTT
TRBD1 | TRBJ1-5 | few | 14 | TRBV2 | CASRPGTGNQPQHF | TGTGCCAGCAGGCCAGGGACAGGGAATCAGCCCCAGCATTTT
- | TRBJ2-7 | few | 13 | TRBV5-1 | CASSTGYGYEQYF | TGCGCCAGCAGCACCGGTTATGGCTACGAGCAGTACTTC
- | TRBJ1-1 | - | 11 | TRBV20-1 | CSARSTVEAFF | TGCAGTGCTAGATCGACAGTGGAAGCTTTCTTT
- | TRBJ2-3 | few | 13 | TRBV5-1 | CASSPGSTDTQYF | TGCGCCAGCAGTCCAGGGAGCACAGATACGCAGTATTTT
TRBD1 | TRBJ2-7 | few | 16 | TRBV4-2 | CASSREPGQGSYEQYF | TGTGCCAGCAGCCGCGAACCGGGACAGGGTTCCTACGAGCAGTACTTC